This T cell receptor beta chain was identified during a study of T cell responses to AZD1222 COVID-19 vaccine. Findings and caveats of the study: No day 14 peak samples; only post-peak repertoires were characterized. Spike-specific TCR breadth and depth were elevated following two AZD1222 doses. Only a handful of AZD1222 recipients, roughly six in all, had baseline seropositivity.

Deletions cut 0 bases from V and 4 bases from J, with 13 bases between. Germline V gene data show CDR1 as MNHEY and CDR2 as SMNVEV (reference sequence). CDR3 length equals 15 residues. A note on this clone: The antigen is unknown.

Some clones are missing from TCRdb's copy, which holds only in-frame ones; the method was immunoSEQ multiplex PCR. The sample includes approximately 100,000 clones, 70% to 90% seen only once; the top ten take about 1.4%. The clonotype was recovered from an adult in good health. V and J are TRBV27 and TRBJ2-7, with a weak D call TRBD1 (6 bases). This sample comprised peripheral blood, obtained on day 0 of AZD1222 vaccination. The chain's CDR3 is CASSLSQGFTYEQYF. CDR3 DNA sequence: TGTGCCAGCAGTTTATCTCAGGGGTTTACGTACGAGCAGTACTTC.